This T cell receptor beta chain came from a study of post-analysis software for immune sequencing data. Study information: The study covered relapsing-remitting, secondary progressive and progressive-relapsing courses of multiple sclerosis. Whole-study results and caveats: In patients, about 5 TRBV segments were more frequent than in controls, with TRBV5-6, TRBV5-1 and TRBV20-1 among them. Controls showed significantly higher normalized Chao1 diversity than did multiple sclerosis patients. Samples from a shared batch, those prepared together, strongly co-clustered by F measure.

Carried by the TCR beta cDNA libraries were unique molecular identifiers. A population of roughly 1 to 11 million T cells gave rise to about 500,000 cDNA molecules. Using its own MiXCR run on the PCR reads, TCRdb lists one record per CDR3 protein. The table records 750,000 to 950,000 distinct CDR3 sequences, 53% of them present only once. The table lists this clonotype with a count of one. The antigen is not known. The germline V gene encodes CDR1 SGHRS and CDR2 YFSETQ. The CDR3 runs 14 residues. Sequencing was performed on blood. The TCR sequence derives from a girl aged 5-17 years with multiple sclerosis. The V and J genes are TRBV5-1 and TRBJ2-5; the match to TRBD1 covers 7 bases. Matching the DNA end better, TRBJ2-7 makes the J call doubtful. The CDR3 here is CASSLEGATYEQYF. CDR3 bases: TGCGCCAGCAGCTTGGAGGGGGCCACCTACGAGCAGTACTTC.